This T cell receptor beta chain was identified during a study of blood T cell repertoires in COVID-19. Study-wide background: T cells, B-cell-depleted T cells, or PBMCs supplied cDNA or gDNA.

Study members were between about 18 and 100 years old and lived in over 20 US regions. A case of COVID-19 had been met by exposed participants within 2 weeks before study entry. In germline, CDR1 is MNHEY, CDR2 SMNVEV (reference sequence). The germline V and J ends were trimmed by 3 bases and 7 bases, with 10 bases remaining between them. The CDR3 loop spans 13 amino acids. Authors' data handling: Reference gene primer amplification in the assay estimated nucleated cell counts. The repertoire was sequenced with immunoSEQ multiplex PCR; TCRdb's copy has only in-frame clones and lacks some. Clone size and V and J calls were adopted from that table, with D and trimming inferred from the DNA. This sample has about 210,000 clones, with around 88% found just once.

The sequence came from a woman in her thirties who had been exposed to COVID-19. This chain uses TRBV27 with TRBJ2-1, with D unclear. The source material was PBMCs or T cells enriched from blood (not recorded which). CDR3 sequence: CASSFGPWNEQFF. Written as DNA, the CDR3 is TGTGCCAGCAGTTTCGGTCCGTGGAATGAGCAGTTCTTC.